This T cell receptor beta chain was recovered during a study of breast tumors, draining lymph nodes, adjacent tissues. The study, taken as a whole, reports: Compared with lymph nodes, tumors were less diverse; compared with nontumor tissue, more.

One entry per CDR3 protein, called by TCRdb with MiXCR from the multiplex PCR reads. The sample shows 200,000 to 300,000 distinct CDR3 sequences, roughly 31% of them seen only once. Breast cancer patients provided tissue from their axillary draining lymph nodes. This clonotype was picked up many times. What it binds is unknown. The CDR3 loop spans 15 amino acids. V was clipped by 2 bases and J by 9 bases; unmatched bases: 12. Germline CDR1 reads DFQATT; CDR2 reads SNEGSKA (reference sequence). The rearrangement links TRBV20-1 to TRBJ2-1, with 8 bases that match TRBD2. This receptor was identified in a female donor with breast cancer. Some clones in this sample may be carry-over from other donors' samples. The sequenced sample was axillary lymph node tissue. CDR3 in amino acids: CSARPYPGLEVEQFF. The CDR3, as DNA: TGCAGTGCTAGACCCTATCCGGGACTAGAGGTTGAGCAGTTCTTC.